This entry lists 5 T cell receptor beta chains sequenced from one sample in a study of PD-1 blockade in classical Hodgkin lymphoma. This table comes from immunoSEQ multiplex PCR, and its TCRdb copy is limited to in-frame clones, with some not included. This sample has fewer than 30,000 clones, with around 72% found just once. Sample time point: cycle 4 day 1 (C4D1), after five to seven weeks of nivolumab. Autologous stem cell transplantation was followed by relapse in every patient, and brentuximab vedotin exposure varied. The input for sequencing was peripheral blood mononuclear cells (PBMCs), taken before the fourth cycle of nivolumab. The receptors were sampled from a human donor with classical Hodgkin lymphoma.

In its sample, this clone ranks as medium-sized. The genes are TRBV6-1 and TRBJ2-7, with TRBD2 matching over 9 bases. Germline V gives CDR1 MNHNS, CDR2 SASEGT. After removal of 1 base from V and 4 bases from J, the junction contained 8 bases not matched to a gene. The CDR3 has 16 amino acids. CDR3 nucleotides: TGTGCCAGCAGTGAAGAGGAAAAGCGGGAGGTTTACGAGCAGTACTTC. Translating it yields CASSEEEKREVYEQYF.

The V call is TRBV5-6, the J call TRBJ2-5, with 13 bases matching TRBD2. The trim removed 0 bases at V and 7 bases at J, leaving 15 bases unmatched. This CDR3 has 19 amino acids. Germline V gene lookup returns CDR1 SGHDT and CDR2 YYEEEE. DNA of the CDR3: TGTGCCAGCAGCTTGGGACTAGCGGGAGGATTCCCCCCAAGGGGGACCCAGTACTTC. Residues: CASSLGLAGGFPPRGTQYF.

This chain links TRBV10-3 with TRBJ1-5, with D maybe TRBD1 (5 bases). The CDR3 totals 13 residues. Trimming pared 6 bases from V and 2 bases from J, leaving 8 bases between. From germline, CDR1 is ENHRY and CDR2 SYGVKD. CDR3 nucleotides: TGTGCCATCAGCCGGGACGGCAATCAGCCCCAGCATTTT. As protein: CAISRDGNQPQHF.

This sequence joins TRBV5-1 and TRBJ2-5; 7 bases align to TRBD1. The V gene's germline CDR1 is SGHRS and CDR2 YFSETQ. V gave up 1 base and J gave up 5 bases; unmatched junction bases: 8. This CDR3 has 15 amino acids. The CDR3 loop is CASSLQPQGRETQYF. As DNA, the CDR3 is TGCGCCAGCAGCTTGCAACCACAGGGGCGGGAGACCCAGTACTTC.

V gene TRBV2 combines with J gene TRBJ1-1; D unresolved. This CDR3 has 13 amino acids. CDR1 is SNHLY and CDR2 is FYNNEI in the germline V gene. Trimming stripped 4 bases from V and 1 base from J, with 7 bases between. This chain's CDR3 is CASSGTRNTEAFF. The CDR3 DNA follows: TGTGCCAGCAGTGGAACCAGGAACACTGAAGCTTTCTTT.